This record covers a single TCR beta chain. Germline CDR1 and CDR2: SSHAT and FNYEAQ (reference sequence). Deletions cut 6 bases from V and 4 bases from J, with 12 bases between. The CDR3 runs 13 residues. The data were obtained in a study of molecular identifiers for immune sequencing clone quantification. TCRdb redid the calling of the PCR reads with MiXCR, one entry per CDR3 protein. The data contain hundreds of thousands of distinct CDR3 sequences, 25% of them singletons. This clonotype originated in a human donor in good health. Some libraries in this study had Jurkat cell RNA spiked in. The rearrangement joins TRBV7-7 to TRBJ2-5; possibly TRBD1 for D (6 bases). Sample: naive CD8+ T cells from blood, with Jurkat cell RNA spiked in. Subset in this sample: FACS-sorted CD8+CD4-CCR7+CD45RA+ naive T cells. As DNA, the CDR3 is TGTGCCAGCAGTTACAGGGTTGGAGAGACCCAGTACTTC. Translated: CASSYRVGETQYF.